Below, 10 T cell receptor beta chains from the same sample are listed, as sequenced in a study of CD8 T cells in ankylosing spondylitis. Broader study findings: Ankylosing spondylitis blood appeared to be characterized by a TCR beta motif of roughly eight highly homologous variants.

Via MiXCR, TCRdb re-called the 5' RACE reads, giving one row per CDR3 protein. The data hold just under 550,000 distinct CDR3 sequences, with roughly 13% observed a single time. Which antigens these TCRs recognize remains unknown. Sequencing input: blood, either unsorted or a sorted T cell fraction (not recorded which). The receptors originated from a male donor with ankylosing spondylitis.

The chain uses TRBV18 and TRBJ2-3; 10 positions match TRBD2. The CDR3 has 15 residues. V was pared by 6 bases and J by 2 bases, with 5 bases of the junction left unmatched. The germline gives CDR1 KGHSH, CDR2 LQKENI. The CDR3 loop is CASSPAGGNTDTQYF. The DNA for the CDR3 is TGTGCCAGCTCCCCAGCGGGAGGGAACACAGATACGCAGTATTTT. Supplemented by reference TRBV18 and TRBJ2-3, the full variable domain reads NAGVMQNPRHLVRRRGQEARLRCSPMKGHSHVYWYRQLPEEGLKFMVYLQKENIIDESGMPKERFSAEFPKEGPSILRIQQVVRGDSAAYFCASSPAGGNTDTQYFGPGTRLTVL.

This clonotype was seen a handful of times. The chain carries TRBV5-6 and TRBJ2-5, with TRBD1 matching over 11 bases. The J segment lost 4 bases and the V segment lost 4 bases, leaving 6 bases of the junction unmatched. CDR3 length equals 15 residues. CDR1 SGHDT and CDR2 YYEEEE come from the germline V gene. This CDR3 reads CASSRRTGGLETQYF. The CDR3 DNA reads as TGTGCCAGCAGCCGCCGGACAGGGGGCCTAGAGACCCAGTACTTC.

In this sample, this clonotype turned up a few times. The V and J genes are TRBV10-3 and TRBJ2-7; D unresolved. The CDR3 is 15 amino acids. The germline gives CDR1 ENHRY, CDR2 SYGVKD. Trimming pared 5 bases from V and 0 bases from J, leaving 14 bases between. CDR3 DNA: TGTGCCATCAGTAAACAGATAATGAGCTCCTACGAGCAGTACTTC. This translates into CAISKQIMSSYEQYF.

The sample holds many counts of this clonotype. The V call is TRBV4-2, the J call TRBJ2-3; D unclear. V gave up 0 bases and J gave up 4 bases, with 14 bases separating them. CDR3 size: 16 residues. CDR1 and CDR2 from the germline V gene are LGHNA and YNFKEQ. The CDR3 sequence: CASSQDDPSGADTQYF. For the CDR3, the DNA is TGTGCCAGCAGCCAAGATGATCCCTCTGGGGCAGATACGCAGTATTTT.

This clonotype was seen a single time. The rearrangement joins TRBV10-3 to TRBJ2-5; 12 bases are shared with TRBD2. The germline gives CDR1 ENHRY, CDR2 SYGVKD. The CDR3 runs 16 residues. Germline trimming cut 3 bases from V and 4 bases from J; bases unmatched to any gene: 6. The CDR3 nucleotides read TGTGCCATCAGTGACATGGCTAGCGGGAGGGGAGAGACCCAGTACTTC. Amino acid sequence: CAISDMASGRGETQYF.

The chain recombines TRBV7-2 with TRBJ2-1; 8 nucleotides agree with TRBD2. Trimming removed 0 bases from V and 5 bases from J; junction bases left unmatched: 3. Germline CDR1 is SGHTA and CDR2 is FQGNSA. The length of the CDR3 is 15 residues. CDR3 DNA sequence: TGTGCCAGCAGCTTAGCTAGCGGGACCGACAATGAGCAGTTCTTC. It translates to CASSLASGTDNEQFF.

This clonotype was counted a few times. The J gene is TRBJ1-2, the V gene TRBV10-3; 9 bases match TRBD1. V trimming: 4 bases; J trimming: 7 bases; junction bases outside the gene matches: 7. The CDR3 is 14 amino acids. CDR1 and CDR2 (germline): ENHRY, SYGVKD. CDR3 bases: TGTGCCATCAGTGCCGACAGGGGGTCGGCTGGCTACACCTTC. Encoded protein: CAISADRGSAGYTF.

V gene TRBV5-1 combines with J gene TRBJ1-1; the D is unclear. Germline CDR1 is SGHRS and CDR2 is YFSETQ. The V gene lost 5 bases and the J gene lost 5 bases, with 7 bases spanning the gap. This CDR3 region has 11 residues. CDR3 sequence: CASSDRTEAFF. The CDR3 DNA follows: TGCGCCAGCAGTGATAGGACTGAAGCTTTCTTT.

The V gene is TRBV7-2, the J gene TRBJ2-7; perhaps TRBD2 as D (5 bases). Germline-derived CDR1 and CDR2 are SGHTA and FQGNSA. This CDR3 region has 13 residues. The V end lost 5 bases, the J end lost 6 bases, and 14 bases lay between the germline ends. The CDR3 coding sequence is TGTGCCAGCAGCCCGATGAGGGCCGGCGAGCAGTACTTC. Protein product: CASSPMRAGEQYF.

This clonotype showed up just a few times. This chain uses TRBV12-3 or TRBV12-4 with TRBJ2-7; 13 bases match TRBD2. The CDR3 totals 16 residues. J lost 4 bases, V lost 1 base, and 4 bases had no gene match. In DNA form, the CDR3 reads TGTGCCAGCAGTTTAGGGACTAGCGGGAGTAGGTACGAGCAGTACTTC. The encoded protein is CASSLGTSGSRYEQYF.